These 5 T cell receptor beta chains came from one sample sequenced in a study of T cell responses to AZD1222 COVID-19 vaccine. Clones were read by immunoSEQ multiplex PCR, and TCRdb kept only the in-frame ones, dropping some. The sample has 130,000 or so clones; 80% to 95% are singletons. The sequencing used peripheral blood, collected on day 0 of AZD1222 vaccination. These receptors originate from an adult in good health.

The chain links TRBV6-5 to TRBJ2-5; D gene ambiguous. In germline, CDR1 is MNHEY, CDR2 SVGAGI. V shed 5 bases and J shed 7 bases, with 17 bases lying between them. This CDR3 comprises 14 residues. In DNA, the CDR3 is TGTGCCAGCAGTCTAGGACCGTCCCAGCGGACCCAGTACTTC. It specifies CASSLGPSQRTQYF.

V gene TRBV5-6 combines with J gene TRBJ2-7; D is undetermined. V dropped 4 bases and J dropped 5 bases, with 13 bases sitting between them. Looked up from germline, CDR1 is SGHDT and CDR2 is YYEEEE. The CDR3 spans 13 residues. CDR3 sequence: CASSLSRWDEQYF. The CDR3 nucleotides are TGTGCCAGCAGCCTGTCGCGATGGGACGAGCAGTACTTC.

The CDR3 loop is CASSYFDRPDTQYF. CDR3 DNA sequence: TGTGCCAGCAGCTATTTCGACAGGCCAGATACGCAGTATTTT. V and J are TRBV5-6 and TRBJ2-3, with D possibly matching TRBD1 (6 bases). The germline V and J ends were trimmed by 3 bases and 4 bases, with 12 bases remaining between them. CDR3 size: 14 residues. CDR1 SGHDT and CDR2 YYEEEE come from the germline V gene.

The chain has TRBV6-2 or TRBV6-3 and TRBJ2-7; D not certain. This CDR3 comprises 11 residues. The V end lost 6 bases, the J end lost 6 bases, and 9 bases lay between the germline ends. Germline V gene lookup returns CDR1 MNHEY and CDR2 SVGEGT. CDR3 sequence (DNA): TGTGCCAGCAGCAATTTCGTCGAGCAGTACTTC. The encoded protein is CASSNFVEQYF.

This clone has a single count. J is TRBJ2-1 and V is TRBV30, with a weak D call TRBD1 (6 bases). CDR1 is GTSNPN, CDR2 SVGIG, per germline (reference sequence). Trimming pared 4 bases from V and 6 bases from J, leaving 19 bases between. This CDR3 region has 15 residues. Here the CDR3 DNA reads TGTGCCTGGACGGAGACAGGAATTTCAACCAATGAGCAGTTCTTC. Protein: CAWTETGISTNEQFF.